The clone carrying this T cell receptor beta chain was found many times. The data derive from a study of read filtering for tumor transcriptome and immune sequencing. This library used roughly 0.4 ug RNA and molecular barcoded adaptors spanning alpha/delta and beta/gamma chains. Using its own MiXCR run on the reads, TCRdb lists one record per CDR3 protein. Seen here are 130,000 or so distinct CDR3 sequences, 13% observed once, and the top ten hold approximately 8%. The V end lost 6 bases, the J end lost 9 bases, and 21 bases lay between the germline ends. The CDR3 totals 15 residues. In germline, CDR1 is LGHNT, CDR2 FRNRAP.

The TCR originated in a donor aged 40 or over with multiple myeloma. The chain couples TRBV12-5 to TRBJ2-1; perhaps TRBD2 as D (6 bases). The sample consisted of a population of CD138-negative cells sorted from bone marrow. The CDR3 protein is CASGPRLVLLSEQFF. DNA of the CDR3: TGTGCTAGTGGCCCCCGACTAGTTCTCCTCAGTGAGCAGTTCTTC.